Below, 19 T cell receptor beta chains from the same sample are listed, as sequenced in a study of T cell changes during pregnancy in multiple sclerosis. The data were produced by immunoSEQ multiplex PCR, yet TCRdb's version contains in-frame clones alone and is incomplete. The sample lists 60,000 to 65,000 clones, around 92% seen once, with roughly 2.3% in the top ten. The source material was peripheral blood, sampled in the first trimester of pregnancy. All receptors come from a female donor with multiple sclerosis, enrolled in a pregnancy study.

Here the CDR3 DNA reads TGCGCCAGCAGCTTGGCCCTCGGGAGGGCCACAGATACGCAGTATTTT. Translation: CASSLALGRATDTQYF. The chain combines TRBV5-1 with TRBJ2-3; TRBD2 matches at 8 bases. V lost 0 bases, J lost 2 bases, and 5 bases stayed unmatched. The CDR3 contains 16 residues. Germline values: CDR1 SGHRS, CDR2 YFSETQ.

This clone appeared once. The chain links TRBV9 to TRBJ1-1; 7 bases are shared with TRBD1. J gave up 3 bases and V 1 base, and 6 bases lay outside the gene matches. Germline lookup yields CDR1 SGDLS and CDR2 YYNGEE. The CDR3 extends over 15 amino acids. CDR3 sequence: CASSVRYDRDTEAFF. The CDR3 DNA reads TGTGCCAGCAGCGTACGGTATGACAGGGACACTGAAGCTTTCTTT.

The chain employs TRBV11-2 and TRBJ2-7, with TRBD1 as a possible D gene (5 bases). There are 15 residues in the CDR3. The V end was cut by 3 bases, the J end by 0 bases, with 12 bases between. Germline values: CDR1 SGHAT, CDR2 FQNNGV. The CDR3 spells CASSFAPDSSYEQYF. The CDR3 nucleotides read TGTGCCAGCAGCTTTGCGCCCGACAGCTCCTACGAGCAGTACTTC.

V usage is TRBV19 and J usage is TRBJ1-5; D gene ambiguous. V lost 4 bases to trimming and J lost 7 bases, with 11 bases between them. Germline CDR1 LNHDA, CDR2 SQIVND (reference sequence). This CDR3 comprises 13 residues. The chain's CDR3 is CASSTGSPQPQHF. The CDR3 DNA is TGTGCCAGTAGTACCGGGTCCCCCCAGCCCCAGCATTTT.

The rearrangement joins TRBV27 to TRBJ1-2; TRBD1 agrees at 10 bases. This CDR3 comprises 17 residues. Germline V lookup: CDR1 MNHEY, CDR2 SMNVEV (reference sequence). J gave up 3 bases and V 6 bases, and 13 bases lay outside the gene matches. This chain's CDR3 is CASRPLTGTGEDYGYTF. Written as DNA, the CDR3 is TGTGCCAGCAGACCCCTGACCGGGACAGGGGAGGACTATGGCTACACCTTC.

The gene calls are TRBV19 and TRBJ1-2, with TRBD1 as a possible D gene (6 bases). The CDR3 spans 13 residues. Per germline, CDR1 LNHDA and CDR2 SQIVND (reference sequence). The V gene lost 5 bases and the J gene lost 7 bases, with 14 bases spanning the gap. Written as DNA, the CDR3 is TGTGCCAGTAGTGCCCGGACAGCCTCTGGCTACACCTTC. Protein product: CASSARTASGYTF. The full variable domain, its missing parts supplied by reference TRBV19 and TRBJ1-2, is DGGITQSPKYLFRKEGQNVTLSCEQNLNHDAMYWYRQDPGQGLRLIYYSQIVNDFQKGDIAEGYSVSREKKESFPLTVTSAQKNPTAFYLCASSARTASGYTFGSGTRLTVV.

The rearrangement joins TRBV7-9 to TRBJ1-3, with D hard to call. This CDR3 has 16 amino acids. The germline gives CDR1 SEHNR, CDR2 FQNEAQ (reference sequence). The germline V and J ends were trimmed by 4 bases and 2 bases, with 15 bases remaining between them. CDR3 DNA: TGTGCCAGCAGCTCCCCATCCGGAGGGACTGGAAACACCATATATTTT. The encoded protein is CASSSPSGGTGNTIYF.

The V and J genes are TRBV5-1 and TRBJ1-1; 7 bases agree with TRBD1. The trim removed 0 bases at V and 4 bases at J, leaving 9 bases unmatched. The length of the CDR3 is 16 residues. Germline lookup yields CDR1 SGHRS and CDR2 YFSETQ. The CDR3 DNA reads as TGCGCCAGCAGCTTGGGACAGGGTTGGGCCCCCACTGAAGCTTTCTTT. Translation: CASSLGQGWAPTEAFF.

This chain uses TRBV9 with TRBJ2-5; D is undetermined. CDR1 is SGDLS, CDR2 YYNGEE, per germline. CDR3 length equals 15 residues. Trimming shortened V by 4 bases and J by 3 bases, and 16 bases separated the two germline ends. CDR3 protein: CASSPGRNSKETQYF. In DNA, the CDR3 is TGTGCCAGCAGCCCCGGCCGAAATAGCAAAGAGACCCAGTACTTC.

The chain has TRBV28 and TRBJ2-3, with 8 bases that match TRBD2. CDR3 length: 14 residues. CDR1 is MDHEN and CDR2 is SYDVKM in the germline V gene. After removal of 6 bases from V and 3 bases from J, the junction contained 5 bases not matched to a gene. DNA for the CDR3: TGTGCCAGCAGACATAGCGGGAAAACAGATACGCAGTATTTT. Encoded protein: CASRHSGKTDTQYF.

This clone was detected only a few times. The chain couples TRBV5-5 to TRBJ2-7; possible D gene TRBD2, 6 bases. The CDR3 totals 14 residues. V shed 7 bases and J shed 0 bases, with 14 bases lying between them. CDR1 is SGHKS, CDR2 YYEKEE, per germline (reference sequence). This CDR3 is CASRGDLSSYEQYF. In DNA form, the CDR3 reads TGTGCCAGCCGCGGGGACTTAAGCTCCTACGAGCAGTACTTC.

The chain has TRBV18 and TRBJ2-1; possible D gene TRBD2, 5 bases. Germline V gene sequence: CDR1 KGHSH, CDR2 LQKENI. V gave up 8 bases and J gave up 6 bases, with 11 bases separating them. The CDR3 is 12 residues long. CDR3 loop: CASGRGSNEQFF. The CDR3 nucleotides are TGTGCCAGCGGCCGGGGATCCAATGAGCAGTTCTTC. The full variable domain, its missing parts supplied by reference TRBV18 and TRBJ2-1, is NAGVMQNPRHLVRRRGQEARLRCSPMKGHSHVYWYRQLPEEGLKFMVYLQKENIIDESGMPKERFSAEFPKEGPSILRIQQVVRGDSAAYFCASGRGSNEQFFGPGTRLTVL.

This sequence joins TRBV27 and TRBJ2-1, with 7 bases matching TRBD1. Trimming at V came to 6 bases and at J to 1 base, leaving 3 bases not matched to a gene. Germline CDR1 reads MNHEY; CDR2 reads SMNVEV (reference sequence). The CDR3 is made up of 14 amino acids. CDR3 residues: CASSWDSSYNEQFF. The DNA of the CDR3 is TGTGCCAGCAGCTGGGACAGTTCCTACAATGAGCAGTTCTTC.

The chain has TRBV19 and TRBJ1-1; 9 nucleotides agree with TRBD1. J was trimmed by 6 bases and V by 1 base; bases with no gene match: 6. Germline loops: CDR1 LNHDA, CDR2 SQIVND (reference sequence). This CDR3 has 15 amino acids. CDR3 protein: CASSIGGTGKPEAFF. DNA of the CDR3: TGTGCCAGTAGTATAGGGGGGACAGGGAAGCCTGAAGCTTTCTTT.

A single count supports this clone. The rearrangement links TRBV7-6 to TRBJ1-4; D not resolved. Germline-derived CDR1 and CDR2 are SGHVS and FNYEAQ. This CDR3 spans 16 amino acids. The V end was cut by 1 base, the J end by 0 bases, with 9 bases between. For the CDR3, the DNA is TGTGCCAGCAGCTTAGGAGGACTTGCAACTAATGAAAAACTGTTTTTT. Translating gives CASSLGGLATNEKLFF. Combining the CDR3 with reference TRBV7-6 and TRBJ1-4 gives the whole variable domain GAGVSQSPRYKVTKRGQDVALRCDPISGHVSLYWYRQALGQGPEFLTYFNYEAQQDKSGLPNDRFSAERPEGSISTLTIQRTEQRDSAMYRCASSLGGLATNEKLFFGSGTQLSVL.

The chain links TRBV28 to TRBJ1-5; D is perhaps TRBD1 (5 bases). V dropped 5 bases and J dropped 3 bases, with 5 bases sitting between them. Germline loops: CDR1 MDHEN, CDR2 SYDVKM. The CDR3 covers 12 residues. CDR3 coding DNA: TGTGCCAGCAGTGGACACAATCAGCCCCAGCATTTT. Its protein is CASSGHNQPQHF.

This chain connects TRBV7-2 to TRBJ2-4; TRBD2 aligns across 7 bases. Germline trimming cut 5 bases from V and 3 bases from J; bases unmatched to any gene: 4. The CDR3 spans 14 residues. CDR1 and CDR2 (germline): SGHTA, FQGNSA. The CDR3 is CASSPSGDKNIQYF. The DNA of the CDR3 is TGTGCCAGCAGCCCAAGCGGGGACAAAAACATTCAGTACTTC.

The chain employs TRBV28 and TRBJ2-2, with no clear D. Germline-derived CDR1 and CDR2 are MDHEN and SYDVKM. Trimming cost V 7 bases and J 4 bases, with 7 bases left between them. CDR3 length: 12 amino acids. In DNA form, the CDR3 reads TGTGCCAGCATCACAGTCACCGGGGAGCTGTTTTTT. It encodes CASITVTGELFF.

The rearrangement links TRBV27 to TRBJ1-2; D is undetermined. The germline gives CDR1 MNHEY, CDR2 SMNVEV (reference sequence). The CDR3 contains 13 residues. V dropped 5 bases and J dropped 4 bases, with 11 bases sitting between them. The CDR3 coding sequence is TGTGCCAGCAGTCCCACAGAGTTCTATGGCTACACCTTC. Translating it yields CASSPTEFYGYTF.